A selection of T cell receptor beta chains follows, all from one sample in a study of T cell responses to AZD1222 COVID-19 vaccine. The method was immunoSEQ multiplex PCR; TCRdb's version includes in-frame clones alone and lacks a portion of them. This sample yields 100,000 to 150,000 clones, of which 85% to 90% are seen a single time; 25% to 30% belongs to the top ten. The material sequenced was peripheral blood, taken on day 0 of AZD1222 vaccination. These receptors were taken from an adult in good health. Both conserved end residues are part of each CDR3. Each record gives: D gene, V gene, clone size, CDR3 length, J gene, CDR3 DNA, CDR3 protein. D genes are given only for firm matches. Clone size is given for some rows only: seen once, a few or many times, or a class if the clone is expanded.

D gene: NA
V gene: TRBV30
clone size: NA
CDR3 length: 14
J gene: TRBJ1-1
CDR3 DNA: TGTGCCTGGAGGCGGATTACTATGAACACTGAAGCTTTCTTT
CDR3 protein: CAWRRITMNTEAFF

D gene: NA
V gene: TRBV27
clone size: NA
CDR3 length: 13
J gene: TRBJ2-1
CDR3 DNA: TGTGCCAGCAGCAGAGCAACCTACAATGAGCAGTTCTTC
CDR3 protein: CASSRATYNEQFF

D gene: NA
V gene: TRBV7-2
clone size: NA
CDR3 length: 16
J gene: TRBJ2-2
CDR3 DNA: TGTGCCAGCAGCTTATCCTGGGGGGCACTCACCGGGGAGCTGTTTTTT
CDR3 protein: CASSLSWGALTGELFF

D gene: NA
V gene: TRBV5-6
clone size: NA
CDR3 length: 12
J gene: TRBJ1-1
CDR3 DNA: TGTGCCAGCAGCTTGGGGGGGACAAAAGCTTTCTTT
CDR3 protein: CASSLGGTKAFF

D gene: NA
V gene: TRBV9
clone size: NA
CDR3 length: 14
J gene: TRBJ1-4
CDR3 DNA: TGTGCCAGCAGCGTCCCAGGGGAAAATGAAAAACTGTTTTTT
CDR3 protein: CASSVPGENEKLFF

D gene: NA
V gene: TRBV7-2
clone size: NA
CDR3 length: 15
J gene: TRBJ2-1
CDR3 DNA: TGTGCCAGCAGCTTAGATAGGGGAACCTACAATGAGCAGTTCTTC
CDR3 protein: CASSLDRGTYNEQFF

D gene: NA
V gene: TRBV12-3/TRBV12-4
clone size: NA
CDR3 length: 11
J gene: TRBJ1-5
CDR3 DNA: TGTGCCAGCAGTCGTGCCGGGCCCCAGCATTTT
CDR3 protein: CASSRAGPQHF

D gene: TRBD2
V gene: TRBV6-1
clone size: NA
CDR3 length: 16
J gene: TRBJ2-1
CDR3 DNA: TGTGCCAGCAGTGTAGGAAGCGGGAGTAAGTACAATGAGCAGTTCTTC
CDR3 protein: CASSVGSGSKYNEQFF

D gene: TRBD1
V gene: TRBV6-5
clone size: NA
CDR3 length: 14
J gene: TRBJ1-6
CDR3 DNA: TGTGCCAGCACCCAGACAGGGAAGGATTCACCCCTCCACTTT
CDR3 protein: CASTQTGKDSPLHF

D gene: NA
V gene: TRBV10-3
clone size: NA
CDR3 length: 15
J gene: TRBJ2-7
CDR3 DNA: TGTGCCATCAGTGAGTCTATCGGGCAGACCTACGAGCAGTACTTC
CDR3 protein: CAISESIGQTYEQYF

D gene: TRBD1
V gene: TRBV27
clone size: NA
CDR3 length: 15
J gene: TRBJ2-7
CDR3 DNA: TGTGCCAGCAGCACCGCCACAACAGGGGCCTACGAGCAGTACTTC
CDR3 protein: CASSTATTGAYEQYF

D gene: NA
V gene: TRBV7-9
clone size: NA
CDR3 length: 16
J gene: TRBJ1-6
CDR3 DNA: TGTGCCAGCAGCTTAGTTTCCAGGGGTCTCCATTCACCCCTCCACTTT
CDR3 protein: CASSLVSRGLHSPLHF

D gene: NA
V gene: TRBV12-3/TRBV12-4
clone size: NA
CDR3 length: 13
J gene: TRBJ1-2
CDR3 DNA: TGTGCCAGCAGTTTGGGGAGCCCCTATGGCTACACCTTC
CDR3 protein: CASSLGSPYGYTF

D gene: TRBD2
V gene: TRBV4-3
clone size: NA
CDR3 length: 17
J gene: TRBJ2-2
CDR3 DNA: TGCGCCAGCAGCCACGGAACTAGCGGGGGCGTGACCGGGGAGCTGTTTTTT
CDR3 protein: CASSHGTSGGVTGELFF

D gene: TRBD2
V gene: TRBV11-3
clone size: NA
CDR3 length: 15
J gene: TRBJ2-1
CDR3 DNA: TGTGCCAGCAGCTTATTGGCGGGGGTCTACAATGAGCAGTTCTTC
CDR3 protein: CASSLLAGVYNEQFF

D gene: TRBD2
V gene: TRBV5-1
clone size: NA
CDR3 length: 16
J gene: TRBJ2-2
CDR3 DNA: TGCGCCAGCAGCTCGAGCGGGGGGAGTCGAGCCGGGGAGCTGTTTTTT
CDR3 protein: CASSSSGGSRAGELFF

D gene: NA
V gene: TRBV9
clone size: once
CDR3 length: 15
J gene: TRBJ1-6
CDR3 DNA: TGTGCCAGCAGCGTAGGACAGGCAAATAATTCACCCCTCCACTTT
CDR3 protein: CASSVGQANNSPLHF

D gene: TRBD2
V gene: TRBV7-3
clone size: NA
CDR3 length: 16
J gene: TRBJ2-1
CDR3 DNA: TGTGCCAGCAGCTTAGCGACTAGCGCTTTCTACAATGAGCAGTTCTTC
CDR3 protein: CASSLATSAFYNEQFF

D gene: NA
V gene: TRBV6-5
clone size: NA
CDR3 length: 11
J gene: TRBJ2-3
CDR3 DNA: TGTGCCGCGGCAACCACAGATACGCAGTATTTT
CDR3 protein: CAAATTDTQYF

D gene: NA
V gene: TRBV7-9
clone size: few
CDR3 length: 15
J gene: TRBJ1-5
CDR3 DNA: TGTGCCAGCAGCTTAGATGGCGGAGGCAATCAGCCCCAGCATTTT
CDR3 protein: CASSLDGGGNQPQHF

D gene: NA
V gene: TRBV6-1
clone size: NA
CDR3 length: 15
J gene: TRBJ1-3
CDR3 DNA: TGTGCCAGCAGTGAAGTCGGCGGGACAGGAAACACCATATATTTT
CDR3 protein: CASSEVGGTGNTIYF

D gene: NA
V gene: TRBV30
clone size: NA
CDR3 length: 15
J gene: TRBJ2-7
CDR3 DNA: TGTGCCTGGAGTGTGTCTCCAGCTATATCCAACGAGCAGTACTTC
CDR3 protein: CAWSVSPAISNEQYF

D gene: TRBD2
V gene: TRBV27
clone size: NA
CDR3 length: 14
J gene: TRBJ2-7
CDR3 DNA: TGTGCCAGCAGCCGCACTAGCGGAAGCTACGAGCAGTACTTC
CDR3 protein: CASSRTSGSYEQYF

D gene: NA
V gene: TRBV11-2
clone size: NA
CDR3 length: 12
J gene: TRBJ1-1
CDR3 DNA: TGTGCCAGCAGCTGGCGGCCCACTGAAGCTTTCTTT
CDR3 protein: CASSWRPTEAFF

D gene: TRBD1
V gene: TRBV10-3
clone size: NA
CDR3 length: 12
J gene: TRBJ1-1
CDR3 DNA: TGTGCCATCAGTGACGGGACAGGTGAAGCTTTCTTT
CDR3 protein: CAISDGTGEAFF

D gene: TRBD2
V gene: TRBV12-3/TRBV12-4
clone size: NA
CDR3 length: 11
J gene: TRBJ2-1
CDR3 DNA: TGTGCCAGCAGAAGAGCGGGGGGGCGGTTCTTC
CDR3 protein: CASRRAGGRFF

D gene: NA
V gene: TRBV30
clone size: NA
CDR3 length: 12
J gene: TRBJ1-2
CDR3 DNA: TGTGCCTGGAGTGGCACCGACTATGGCTACACCTTC
CDR3 protein: CAWSGTDYGYTF

D gene: NA
V gene: TRBV5-1
clone size: NA
CDR3 length: 15
J gene: TRBJ2-3
CDR3 DNA: TGCGCCAGCAGCGAAGGACTGGGGTCCACAGATACGCAGTATTTT
CDR3 protein: CASSEGLGSTDTQYF

D gene: TRBD2
V gene: TRBV5-4
clone size: NA
CDR3 length: 16
J gene: TRBJ2-3
CDR3 DNA: TGTGCCAGCAGGCAGACTAGCGGGGTCCCCCCGGATACGCAGTATTTT
CDR3 protein: CASRQTSGVPPDTQYF

D gene: TRBD1
V gene: TRBV16
clone size: NA
CDR3 length: 15
J gene: TRBJ1-5
CDR3 DNA: TGTGCCAGCAGCCAATACGGACAGGGCGATCAGCCCCAGCATTTT
CDR3 protein: CASSQYGQGDQPQHF

D gene: TRBD1
V gene: TRBV5-1
clone size: NA
CDR3 length: 14
J gene: TRBJ1-1
CDR3 DNA: TGCGCCAGCAGCTTGCCGACAGGGGATGGAGAAGCTTTCTTT
CDR3 protein: CASSLPTGDGEAFF

D gene: TRBD2
V gene: TRBV2
clone size: NA
CDR3 length: 15
J gene: TRBJ2-1
CDR3 DNA: TGTGCCAGCAGGGCTAGTAGCGGGGGGGGCGATGAGCAGTTCTTC
CDR3 protein: CASRASSGGGDEQFF

D gene: TRBD1
V gene: TRBV7-2
clone size: NA
CDR3 length: 14
J gene: TRBJ1-6
CDR3 DNA: TGTGCCAGCAGCTTCGAGACAGGGAATTCACCCCTCCACTTT
CDR3 protein: CASSFETGNSPLHF

D gene: NA
V gene: TRBV6-2/TRBV6-3
clone size: NA
CDR3 length: 12
J gene: TRBJ1-1
CDR3 DNA: TGTGCCAGCAGTCACGGGGTGACTGAAGCTTTCTTT
CDR3 protein: CASSHGVTEAFF

D gene: NA
V gene: TRBV3-1/TRBV3-2
clone size: NA
CDR3 length: 14
J gene: TRBJ1-6
CDR3 DNA: TGTGCCAGCAGCCAAAACTGGGGTGATTCACCCCTCCACTTT
CDR3 protein: CASSQNWGDSPLHF